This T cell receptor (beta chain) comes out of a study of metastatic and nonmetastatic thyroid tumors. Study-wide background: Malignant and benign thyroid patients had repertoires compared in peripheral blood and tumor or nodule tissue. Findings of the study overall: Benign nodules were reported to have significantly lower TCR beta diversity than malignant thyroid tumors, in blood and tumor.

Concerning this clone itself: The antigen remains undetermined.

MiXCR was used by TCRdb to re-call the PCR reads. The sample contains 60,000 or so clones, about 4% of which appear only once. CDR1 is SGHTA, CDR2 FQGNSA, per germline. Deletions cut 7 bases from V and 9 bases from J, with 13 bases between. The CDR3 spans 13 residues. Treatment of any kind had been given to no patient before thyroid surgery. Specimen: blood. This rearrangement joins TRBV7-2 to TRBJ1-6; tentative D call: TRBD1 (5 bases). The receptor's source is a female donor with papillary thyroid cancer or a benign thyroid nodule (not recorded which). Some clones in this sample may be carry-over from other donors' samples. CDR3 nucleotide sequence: TGTGCCAGCACCTCAAGGAGGGGTTCACCCCTCCACTTT. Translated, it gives CASTSRRGSPLHF. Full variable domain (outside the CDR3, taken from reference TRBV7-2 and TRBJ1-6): GAGVSQSPSNKVTEKGKDVELRCDPISGHTALYWYRQSLGQGLEFLIYFQGNSAPDKSGLPSDRFSAERTGGSVSTLTIQRTQQEDSAVYLCASTSRRGSPLHFGNGTRLTVT.